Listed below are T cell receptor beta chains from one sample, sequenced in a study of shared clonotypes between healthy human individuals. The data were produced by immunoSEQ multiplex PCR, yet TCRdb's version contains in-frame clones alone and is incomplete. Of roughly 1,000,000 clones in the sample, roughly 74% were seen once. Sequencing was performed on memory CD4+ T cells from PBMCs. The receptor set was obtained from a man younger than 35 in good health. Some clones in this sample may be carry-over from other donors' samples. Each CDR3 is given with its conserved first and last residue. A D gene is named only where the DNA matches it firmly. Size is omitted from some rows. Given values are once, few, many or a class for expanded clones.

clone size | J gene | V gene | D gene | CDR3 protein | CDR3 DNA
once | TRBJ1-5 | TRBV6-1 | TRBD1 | CASSEGRGQPQHF | TGTGCCAGCAGTGAAGGCAGGGGGCAGCCCCAGCATTTT
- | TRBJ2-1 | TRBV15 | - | CATSKSRSIGSYNEQFF | TGTGCCACCAGCAAGTCTCGGAGCATAGGTTCCTACAATGAGCAGTTCTTC
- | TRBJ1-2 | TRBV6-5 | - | CASRETGTGYGYTF | TGTGCCAGCAGGGAAACCGGGACGGGCTATGGCTACACCTTC
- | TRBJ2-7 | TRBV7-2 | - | CASSLRQGTYEQYF | TGTGCCAGCAGCTTAAGGCAGGGAACCTACGAGCAGTACTTC
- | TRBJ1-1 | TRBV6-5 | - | CASSYSADSMNTEAFF | TGTGCCAGCAGTTACTCAGCGGACAGCATGAACACTGAAGCTTTCTTT
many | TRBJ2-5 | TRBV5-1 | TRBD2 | CASSIGLAQETQYF | TGCGCCAGCAGCATAGGACTAGCCCAAGAGACCCAGTACTTC
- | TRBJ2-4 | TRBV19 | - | CASSPARRQEFKYIQYF | TGTGCCAGTAGTCCAGCCCGTAGACAGGAATTTAAATACATTCAGTACTTC
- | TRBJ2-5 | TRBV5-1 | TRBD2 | CASSFLAGEETQYF | TGCGCCAGCAGCTTCCTAGCGGGAGAAGAGACCCAGTACTTC
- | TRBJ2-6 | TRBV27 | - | CASSSAGANVLTF | TGTGCCAGCAGTTCAGCTGGGGCCAACGTCCTGACTTTC
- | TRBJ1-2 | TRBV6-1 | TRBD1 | CASRPGQGNYGYTF | TGTGCCAGCAGGCCCGGACAGGGGAACTATGGCTACACCTTC
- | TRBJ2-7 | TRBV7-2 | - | CASSLARGSPEQYF | TGTGCCAGCAGCTTAGCCAGGGGAAGCCCCGAGCAGTACTTC
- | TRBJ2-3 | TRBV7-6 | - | CASSLSTDTQYF | TGTGCCAGCAGCTTAAGCACAGATACGCAGTATTTT
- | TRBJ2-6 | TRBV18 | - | CASPESPSGANVLTF | TGTGCCAGCCCCGAGAGCCCGTCTGGGGCCAACGTCCTGACTTTC
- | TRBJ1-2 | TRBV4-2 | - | CASSQVSAGRHYGYTF | TGTGCCAGCAGCCAAGTTAGCGCAGGGCGACACTATGGCTACACCTTC
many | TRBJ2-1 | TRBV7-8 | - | CASSPPVRSYNEQFF | TGTGCCAGCAGCCCCCCTGTGCGCTCCTACAATGAGCAGTTCTTC
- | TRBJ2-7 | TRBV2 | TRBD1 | CASGTGGLYEQYF | TGTGCCAGCGGGACAGGGGGCTTGTACGAGCAGTACTTC
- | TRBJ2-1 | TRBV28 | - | CASIGTGIPHNEQFF | TGTGCCAGCATCGGTACTGGGATTCCTCACAATGAGCAGTTCTTC
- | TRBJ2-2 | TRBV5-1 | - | CASSFYTGATNTGELFF | TGCGCCAGCAGCTTCTATACGGGAGCTACAAACACCGGGGAGCTGTTTTTT
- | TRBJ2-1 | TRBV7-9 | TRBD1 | CASSPRDRGNNEQFF | TGTGCCAGCAGCCCGCGGGACAGGGGGAACAATGAGCAGTTCTTC
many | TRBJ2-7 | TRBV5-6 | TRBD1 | CASTLQGSEQYF | TGTGCCAGCACGCTACAGGGGAGCGAGCAGTACTTC
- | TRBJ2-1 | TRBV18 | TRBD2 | CASSNSPGLAGRTFEDEQFF | TGTGCCAGCTCAAATTCACCGGGACTAGCGGGTCGCACCTTTGAGGATGAGCAGTTCTTC
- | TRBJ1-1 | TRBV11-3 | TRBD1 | CASSPGGGYTEAFF | TGTGCCAGCAGCCCAGGGGGGGGTTATACTGAAGCTTTCTTT